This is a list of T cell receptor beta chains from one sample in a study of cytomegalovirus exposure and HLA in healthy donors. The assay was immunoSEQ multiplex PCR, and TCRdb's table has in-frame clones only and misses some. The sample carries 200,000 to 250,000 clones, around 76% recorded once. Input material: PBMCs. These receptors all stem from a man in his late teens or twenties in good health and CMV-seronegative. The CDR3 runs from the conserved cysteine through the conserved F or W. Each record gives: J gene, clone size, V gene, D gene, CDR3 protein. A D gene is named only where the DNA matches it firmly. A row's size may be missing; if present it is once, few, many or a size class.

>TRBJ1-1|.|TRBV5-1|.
CASSLTSRGEEAFF
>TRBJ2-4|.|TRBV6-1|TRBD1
CASRVQGAKNIQYF
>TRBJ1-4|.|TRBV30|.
CAWSVRVGGEKLFF
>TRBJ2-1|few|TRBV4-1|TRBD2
CASSQDPSGRRNEQFF
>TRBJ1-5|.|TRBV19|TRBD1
CASSPTGGSGNQPQHF
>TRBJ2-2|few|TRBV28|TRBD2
CASGTSSFANTGELFF
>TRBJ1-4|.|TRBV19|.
CASSIGIGGALDEKLFF
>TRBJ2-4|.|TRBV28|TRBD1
CASSPLDRVKAKNIQYF
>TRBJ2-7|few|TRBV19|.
CASTTKGGGSYEQYF
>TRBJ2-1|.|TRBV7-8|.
CASSFFPGLVSEQFF
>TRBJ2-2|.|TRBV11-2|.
CASSLGGSGTGELFF
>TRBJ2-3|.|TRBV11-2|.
CASSLPPGDTQYF
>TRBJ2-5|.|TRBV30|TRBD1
CAWSTGGGGETQYF
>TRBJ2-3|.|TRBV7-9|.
CASSPREVSTDTQYF
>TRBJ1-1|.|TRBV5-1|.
CASSLAVGGTEAFF
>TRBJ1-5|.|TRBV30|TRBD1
CATDRGENQPQHF
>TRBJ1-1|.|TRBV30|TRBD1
CAWSRQGFAEAFF
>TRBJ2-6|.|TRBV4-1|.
CASSSGYSGANVLTF
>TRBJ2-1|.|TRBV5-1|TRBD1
CASSLVGRDRANEQFF
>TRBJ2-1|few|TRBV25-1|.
CASSLANEQFF
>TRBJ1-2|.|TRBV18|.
CASSQQGTNYGYTF
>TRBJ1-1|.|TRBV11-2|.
CASSLAGALRAFF
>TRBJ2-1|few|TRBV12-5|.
CASAPTREHEQFF
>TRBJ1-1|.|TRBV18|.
CASSPPVARGYTEAFF
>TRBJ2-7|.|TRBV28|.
CASSMRDLYEQYF
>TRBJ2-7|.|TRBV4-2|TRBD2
CASSPTTGLAGGYEQYF
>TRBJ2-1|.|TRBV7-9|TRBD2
CSSSLGGTSGRASEQFF
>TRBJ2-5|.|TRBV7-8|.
CASSTTPGSSVETQYF
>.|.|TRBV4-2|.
CASSQDRAYEQYF
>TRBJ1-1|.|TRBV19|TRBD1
CASSIAGRGRRNTEAFF
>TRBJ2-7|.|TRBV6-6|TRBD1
CASSYSIGTGGEQYF
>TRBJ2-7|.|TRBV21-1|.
CASSKSVAGTSGREQYF
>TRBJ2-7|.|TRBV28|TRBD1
CASSSTGLTYEQYF
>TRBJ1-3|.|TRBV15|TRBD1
CATSGDRDPGNTIYF
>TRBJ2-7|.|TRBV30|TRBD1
CAWSAGTGDYEQYF
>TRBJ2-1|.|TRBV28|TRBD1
CASSSSGTGYHNEQFF
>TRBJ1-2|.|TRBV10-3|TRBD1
CAIRTGDYGYTF
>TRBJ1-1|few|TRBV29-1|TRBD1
CSVGTGGATRTEAFF
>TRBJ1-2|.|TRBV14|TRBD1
CASSQGARNYGYTF
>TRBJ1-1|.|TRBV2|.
CASNRLNTEAFF
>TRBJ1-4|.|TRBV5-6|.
CASSRGGTNEKLFF
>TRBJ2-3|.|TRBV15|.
CATSRATDTQYF
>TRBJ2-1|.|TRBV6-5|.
CASSWTVEGHYNEQFF
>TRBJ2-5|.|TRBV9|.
CASSVGLLRQTQYF
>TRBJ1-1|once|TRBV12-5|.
CASGNGDGAKTEAFF